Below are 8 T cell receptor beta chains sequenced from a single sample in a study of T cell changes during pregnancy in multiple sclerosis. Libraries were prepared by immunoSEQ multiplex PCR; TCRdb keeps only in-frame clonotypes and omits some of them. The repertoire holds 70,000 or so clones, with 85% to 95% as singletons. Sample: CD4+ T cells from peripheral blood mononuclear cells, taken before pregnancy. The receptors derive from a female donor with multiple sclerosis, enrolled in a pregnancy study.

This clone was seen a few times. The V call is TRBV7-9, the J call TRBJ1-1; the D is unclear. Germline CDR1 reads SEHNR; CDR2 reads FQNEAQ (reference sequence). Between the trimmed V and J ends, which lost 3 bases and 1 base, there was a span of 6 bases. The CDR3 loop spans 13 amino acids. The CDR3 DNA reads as TGTGCCAGCAGCTTCGGTGCGAACACTGAAGCTTTCTTT. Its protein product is CASSFGANTEAFF.

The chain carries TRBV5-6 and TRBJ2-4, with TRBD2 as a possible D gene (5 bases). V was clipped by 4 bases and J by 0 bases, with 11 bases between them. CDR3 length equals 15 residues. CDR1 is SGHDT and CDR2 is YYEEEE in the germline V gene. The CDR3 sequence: CASSRRALAKNIQYF. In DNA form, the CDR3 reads TGTGCCAGCAGCCGGCGGGCTCTAGCCAAAAACATTCAGTACTTC.

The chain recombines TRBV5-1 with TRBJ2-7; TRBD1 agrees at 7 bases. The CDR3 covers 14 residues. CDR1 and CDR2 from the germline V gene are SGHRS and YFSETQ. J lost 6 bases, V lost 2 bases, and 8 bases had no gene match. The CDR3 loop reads CASSFRNRQGEQYF. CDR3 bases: TGCGCCAGCAGCTTTCGTAATAGACAGGGCGAGCAGTACTTC. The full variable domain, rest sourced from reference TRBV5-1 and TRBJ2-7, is KAGVTQTPRYLIKTRGQQVTLSCSPISGHRSVSWYQQTPGQGLQFLFEYFSETQRNKGNFPGRFSGRQFSNSRSEMNVSTLELGDSALYLCASSFRNRQGEQYFGPGTRLTVT.

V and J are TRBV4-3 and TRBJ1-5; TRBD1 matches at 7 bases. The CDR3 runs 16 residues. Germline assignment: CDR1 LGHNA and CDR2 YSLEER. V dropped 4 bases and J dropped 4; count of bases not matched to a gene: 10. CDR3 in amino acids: CASSLVAGRGNQPQHF. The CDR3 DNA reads TGCGCCAGCAGCCTGGTCGCGGGCAGGGGGAATCAGCCCCAGCATTTT.

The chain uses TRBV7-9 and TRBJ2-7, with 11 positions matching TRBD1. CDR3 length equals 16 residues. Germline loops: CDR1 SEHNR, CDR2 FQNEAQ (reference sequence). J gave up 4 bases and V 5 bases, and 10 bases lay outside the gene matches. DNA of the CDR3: TGTGCCAGCAGCCCCAGGGGGACAGGGGGTGGGTACGAGCAGTACTTC. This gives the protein CASSPRGTGGGYEQYF.

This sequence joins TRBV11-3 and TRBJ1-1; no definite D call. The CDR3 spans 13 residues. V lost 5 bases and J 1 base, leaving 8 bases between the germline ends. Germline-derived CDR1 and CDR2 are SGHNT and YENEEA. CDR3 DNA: TGTGCCAGCAGCCCGACAAGGAACACTGAAGCTTTCTTT. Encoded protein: CASSPTRNTEAFF.

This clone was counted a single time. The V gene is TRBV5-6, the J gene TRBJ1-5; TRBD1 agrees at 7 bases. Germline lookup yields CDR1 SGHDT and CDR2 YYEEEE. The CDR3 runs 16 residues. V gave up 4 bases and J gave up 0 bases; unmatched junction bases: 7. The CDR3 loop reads CASSTQTGFSNQPQHF. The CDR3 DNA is TGTGCCAGCAGCACACAGACAGGGTTTAGCAATCAGCCCCAGCATTTT.

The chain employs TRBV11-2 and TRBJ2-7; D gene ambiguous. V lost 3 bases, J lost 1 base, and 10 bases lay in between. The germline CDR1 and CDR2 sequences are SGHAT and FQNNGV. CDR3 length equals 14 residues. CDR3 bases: TGTGCCAGCAGCTTCGGGTTTAGTTCCTACGAGCAGTACTTC. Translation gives CASSFGFSSYEQYF. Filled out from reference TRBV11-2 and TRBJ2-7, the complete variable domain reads EAGVAQSPRYKIIEKRQSVAFWCNPISGHATLYWYQQILGQGPKLLIQFQNNGVVDDSQLPKDRFSAERLKGVDSTLKIQPAKLEDSAVYLCASSFGFSSYEQYFGPGTRLTVT.